What follows are 22 T cell receptor beta chains derived from one specimen sequenced in a study of human T cells and chemical hapten exposure. Time point: pre-sensitization, week 0. Treatment: therapeutic diphenylcyclopropenone sensitization with weekly scalp DPC. TCRdb re-called the RACE reads with MiXCR, one entry per CDR3 protein. In the table there are 85,000 to 120,000 distinct CDR3 sequences, approximately 12% of which are singletons. Material: whole blood, obtained in connection with sensitization to the hapten diphenylcyclopropenone (DPC). Receptors were obtained from a woman in her forties or fifties with alopecia areata. Some clones in this sample may be carry-over from other donors' samples.

This chain links TRBV12-3 or TRBV12-4 with TRBJ2-5; 11 nucleotides agree with TRBD2. This CDR3 spans 16 amino acids. The junction had 7 bases not matched to a gene; V was cut back by 6 bases and J by 1 base. The DNA for the CDR3 is TGTGCCAGCAGGGGACCTAGCGGGAGGTTCCAAGAGACCCAGTACTTC. This sequence encodes CASRGPSGRFQETQYF.

The chain combines TRBV3-1 with TRBJ1-4; D remains ambiguous. V was cut by 2 bases and J by 8 bases, with 12 bases left in between. Germline V gene sequence: CDR1 LGHDT, CDR2 YNNKEL (reference sequence). The CDR3 extends over 14 amino acids. CDR3 loop: CASSQTGEGEKLFF. The CDR3 DNA reads as TGTGCCAGCAGCCAAACCGGAGAAGGGGAAAAACTGTTTTTT.

Ten or more counts support this clonotype. V and J are TRBV10-2 and TRBJ2-1; 8 nucleotides match TRBD2. The germline CDR1 and CDR2 sequences are WSHSY and SAAADI. CDR3 length: 15 residues. V lost 7 bases and J lost 0; bases outside the gene matches: 5. The CDR3 protein is CASTVAGLSYNEQFF. The CDR3, as DNA: TGCGCCAGCACTGTAGCGGGACTCTCCTACAATGAGCAGTTCTTC.

CDR3 DNA: TGTGCCATCAGTGAGTCGAGCGGGGGCTCCTACAATGAGCAGTTCTTC. Amino acid sequence: CAISESSGGSYNEQFF. This rearrangement joins TRBV10-3 to TRBJ2-1; 8 nucleotides line up with TRBD2. The CDR3 is 16 residues long. Germline trimming cut 0 bases from V and 0 bases from J; bases unmatched to any gene: 1. In germline, CDR1 is ENHRY, CDR2 SYGVKD.

The genes are TRBV12-3 or TRBV12-4 and TRBJ1-2; D may be TRBD1 (5 bases). Trimming pared 10 bases from V and 7 bases from J, leaving 16 bases between. This CDR3 is built from 12 residues. The CDR3 here is CATRGGVTGYTF. For the CDR3, the DNA is TGTGCCACTCGGGGCGGCGTTACTGGCTACACCTTC.

The J gene is TRBJ1-5, the V gene TRBV19; perhaps TRBD1 as D (5 bases). The CDR3 loop spans 15 amino acids. Looked up from germline, CDR1 is LNHDA and CDR2 is SQIVND (reference sequence). Trimming pared 10 bases from V and 6 bases from J, leaving 22 bases between. The CDR3 nucleotides read TGTGCCACCACTCTTTCGACAGATCCCTTTCAGCCCCAGCATTTT. Its translation: CATTLSTDPFQPQHF. The full variable domain, with the rest looked up from reference TRBV19 and TRBJ1-5, is DGGITQSPKYLFRKEGQNVTLSCEQNLNHDAMYWYRQDPGQGLRLIYYSQIVNDFQKGDIAEGYSVSREKKESFPLTVTSAQKNPTAFYLCATTLSTDPFQPQHFGDGTRLSIL.

The chain combines TRBV28 with TRBJ2-7; no definite D call. Germline assignment: CDR1 MDHEN and CDR2 SYDVKM. The CDR3 totals 13 residues. The V end lost 2 bases, the J end lost 3 bases, and 8 bases lay between the germline ends. Written as DNA, the CDR3 is TGTGCCAGCAGTTTACCCCAGATCTACGAGCAGTACTTC. Its translation: CASSLPQIYEQYF.

This clonotype has ten or more counts. V and J are TRBV29-1 and TRBJ1-1; perhaps TRBD1 as D (5 bases). The CDR3 sequence is 13 residues long. Germline CDR1 reads SQVTM; CDR2 reads ANQGSEA. V gave up 6 bases and J gave up 4 bases, with 15 bases separating them. The CDR3 sequence is CSVRRVLSTEAFF. DNA of the CDR3: TGCAGCGTCCGCAGGGTATTGAGCACTGAAGCTTTCTTT.

The gene calls are TRBV29-1 and TRBJ2-7; 8 nucleotides line up with TRBD2. Trimming removed 6 bases from V and 10 bases from J; junction bases left unmatched: 17. Germline V gene data show CDR1 as SQVTM and CDR2 as ANQGSEA. The CDR3 has 14 amino acids. CDR3 amino acids: CSVMASGSLVEQYF. CDR3 sequence (DNA): TGCAGCGTCATGGCTAGCGGGTCTCTCGTCGAACAGTACTTC.

This clonotype was found a few times. This sequence joins TRBV13 and TRBJ1-2; no firm D call. CDR1 and CDR2 from the germline V gene are PRHDT and FYEKMQ (reference sequence). The CDR3 covers 11 residues. Trimming shortened V by 6 bases and J by 2 bases, and 4 bases separated the two germline ends. The CDR3 here is CASSNNYGYTF. The DNA of the CDR3 is TGTGCCAGCAGTAACAACTATGGCTACACCTTC. Variable domain in full (rest from reference TRBV13 and TRBJ1-2): AAGVIQSPRHLIKEKRETATLKCYPIPRHDTVYWYQQGPGQDPQFLISFYEKMQSDKGSIPDRFSAQQFSDYHSELNMSSLELGDSALYFCASSNNYGYTFGSGTRLTVV.

This clonotype has more than one count but fewer than ten. V gene TRBV3-1 combines with J gene TRBJ2-2, with 11 bases lining up with TRBD2. After removal of 0 bases from V and 5 bases from J, the junction contained 8 bases not matched to a gene. CDR3 length equals 18 residues. Germline V gene data show CDR1 as LGHDT and CDR2 as YNNKEL (reference sequence). The CDR3 loop is CASSQERPLAGVTGELFF. The CDR3 nucleotides read TGTGCCAGCAGCCAAGAACGACCACTAGCGGGAGTTACCGGGGAGCTGTTTTTT.

The CDR3 is CASSITLTATQYF. The CDR3 DNA is TGTGCCAGCAGTATTACTCTTACCGCTACGCAGTATTTT. This chain links TRBV27 with TRBJ2-3; D is unresolved. The V gene lost 5 bases and the J gene lost 8 bases, with 14 bases spanning the gap. Per the germline V gene, CDR1 is MNHEY and CDR2 is SMNVEV (reference sequence). The CDR3 has 13 residues.

There are many counts of this clonotype. This chain links TRBV6-6 with TRBJ1-5; the D is unclear. Germline V gene lookup returns CDR1 MNHNY and CDR2 SVGAGI (reference sequence). This CDR3 has 18 amino acids. V was clipped by 2 bases and J by 0 bases, with 17 bases between them. CDR3 region: CASSYLGSGHYSNQPQHF. CDR3 DNA: TGTGCCAGCAGTTACCTGGGATCGGGCCATTATAGCAATCAGCCCCAGCATTTT.

The chain combines TRBV7-9 with TRBJ1-5; no clear D gene. This CDR3 is 14 amino acids long. V was pared by 0 bases and J by 2 bases, with 5 bases between. Germline V gene data show CDR1 as SEHNR and CDR2 as FQNEAQ (reference sequence). Here the CDR3 reads CASSLALGNQPQHF. CDR3 coding DNA: TGTGCCAGCAGCTTAGCCCTTGGCAATCAGCCCCAGCATTTT.

This chain links TRBV4-3 with TRBJ2-3; TRBD2 might be the D (5 bases). The CDR3 is 15 residues long. V was clipped by 2 bases and J by 1 base, with 10 bases between them. Germline assignment: CDR1 LGHNA and CDR2 YSLEER. The CDR3 DNA follows: TGCGCCAGCAGCCAACGGGAAGCAGGCACAGATACGCAGTATTTT. This codes for CASSQREAGTDTQYF.

The chain recombines TRBV2 with TRBJ2-1, with D possibly being TRBD1 or TRBD2 (5 bases each). CDR1 and CDR2 (germline): SNHLY, FYNNEI. V lost 5 bases and J 15 bases, leaving 17 bases between the germline ends. This CDR3 is built from 12 residues. CDR3 DNA: TGTGCCAGCAGTCAAACCGGGACCGGCCGGTTCTTC. Its protein is CASSQTGTGRFF.

The chain recombines TRBV7-6 with TRBJ1-4, with 10 bases matching TRBD1. The ends lost 4 bases at V and 8 bases at J; junction bases unmatched: 10. The length of the CDR3 is 16 residues. Germline V CDR1 and CDR2: SGHVS, FNYEAQ. The CDR3 coding sequence is TGTGCCAGCAGCTCCACCCCGGGACAGGGGAGGGAAAAACTGTTTTTT. The encoded protein is CASSSTPGQGREKLFF.

A few counts support this clonotype. This chain connects TRBV28 to TRBJ1-4; D not certain. Germline CDR1 is MDHEN and CDR2 is SYDVKM. This CDR3 has 13 residues. The germline V and J ends were trimmed by 2 bases and 10 bases, with 11 bases remaining between them. CDR3 sequence: CASSLELYAKLFF. The CDR3 nucleotides are TGTGCCAGCAGTTTAGAATTGTATGCAAAACTGTTTTTT.

This clonotype was observed a handful of times. The chain carries TRBV12-3 or TRBV12-4 and TRBJ1-1; D is possibly TRBD1 (5 bases). The CDR3 runs 14 residues. The V gene lost 3 bases and the J gene lost 4 bases, with 12 bases spanning the gap. The CDR3 DNA is TGTGCCAGCAGTTTCAATCGGGGGAGCACTGAAGCTTTCTTT. This sequence encodes CASSFNRGSTEAFF.

This clonotype has ten or more counts. This chain links TRBV7-6 with TRBJ2-7; D may correspond to TRBD1 or TRBD2 (6 bases each). Germline V gives CDR1 SGHVS, CDR2 FNYEAQ. V lost 7 bases and J 6 bases, leaving 22 bases between the germline ends. The CDR3 covers 15 residues. Here the CDR3 DNA reads TGTGCCAGCATGACGTTAGGAGGAGGGGGAGGCGAGCAGTACTTC. Translation gives CASMTLGGGGGEQYF.

This chain uses TRBV29-1 with TRBJ1-1; D uncertain. Trimming stripped 0 bases from V and 0 bases from J, with 5 bases between. CDR3 size: 13 residues. CDR1 is SQVTM and CDR2 is ANQGSEA in the germline V gene. In DNA, the CDR3 is TGCAGCGTTGAAGATCGTCTGAACACTGAAGCTTTCTTT. It translates to CSVEDRLNTEAFF.

This clonotype came up a few times. V is TRBV12-3 or TRBV12-4 and J is TRBJ2-3; TRBD1 aligns across 12 bases. The CDR3 sequence is 14 residues long. J lost 6 bases, V lost 6 bases, and 4 bases had no gene match. The CDR3 DNA follows: TGTGCCAGCAGGGGGACAGGGGGCCCCGATACGCAGTATTTT. This gives the protein CASRGTGGPDTQYF.